This T cell receptor (beta chain) was observed in a study of a mutant IDH1 vaccine in newly diagnosed glioma. Time point given: week 47, end of study. The content of each vaccine dose was 300 ug of mutant IDH1 20-mer peptide, and topical imiquimod accompanied it. Data came from immunoSEQ multiplex PCR; TCRdb stores just in-frame clones and leaves some out. The sample records tens of thousands of clones, approximately 65% being singletons. This CDR3 has 17 amino acids. V trimming: 1 base; J trimming: 2 bases; junction bases outside the gene matches: 5. CDR1 and CDR2 (germline): GTSNPN, SVGIG (reference sequence). The table lists this clone with a few counts. Its specificity is not known.

The J gene is TRBJ2-1, the V gene TRBV30, with 13 bases lining up with TRBD2. This sequence was found in a man aged 35 to 55 with glioma. Some clones in this sample may be carry-over from other donors' samples. The sequences come from peripheral blood mononuclear cells (PBMCs), collected from a glioma patient whose treatment included an IDH1 peptide vaccine. CDR3 residues: CAWSALAGGFAYNEQFF. The CDR3, as DNA: TGTGCCTGGAGTGCACTAGCGGGGGGGTTCGCCTACAATGAGCAGTTCTTC.